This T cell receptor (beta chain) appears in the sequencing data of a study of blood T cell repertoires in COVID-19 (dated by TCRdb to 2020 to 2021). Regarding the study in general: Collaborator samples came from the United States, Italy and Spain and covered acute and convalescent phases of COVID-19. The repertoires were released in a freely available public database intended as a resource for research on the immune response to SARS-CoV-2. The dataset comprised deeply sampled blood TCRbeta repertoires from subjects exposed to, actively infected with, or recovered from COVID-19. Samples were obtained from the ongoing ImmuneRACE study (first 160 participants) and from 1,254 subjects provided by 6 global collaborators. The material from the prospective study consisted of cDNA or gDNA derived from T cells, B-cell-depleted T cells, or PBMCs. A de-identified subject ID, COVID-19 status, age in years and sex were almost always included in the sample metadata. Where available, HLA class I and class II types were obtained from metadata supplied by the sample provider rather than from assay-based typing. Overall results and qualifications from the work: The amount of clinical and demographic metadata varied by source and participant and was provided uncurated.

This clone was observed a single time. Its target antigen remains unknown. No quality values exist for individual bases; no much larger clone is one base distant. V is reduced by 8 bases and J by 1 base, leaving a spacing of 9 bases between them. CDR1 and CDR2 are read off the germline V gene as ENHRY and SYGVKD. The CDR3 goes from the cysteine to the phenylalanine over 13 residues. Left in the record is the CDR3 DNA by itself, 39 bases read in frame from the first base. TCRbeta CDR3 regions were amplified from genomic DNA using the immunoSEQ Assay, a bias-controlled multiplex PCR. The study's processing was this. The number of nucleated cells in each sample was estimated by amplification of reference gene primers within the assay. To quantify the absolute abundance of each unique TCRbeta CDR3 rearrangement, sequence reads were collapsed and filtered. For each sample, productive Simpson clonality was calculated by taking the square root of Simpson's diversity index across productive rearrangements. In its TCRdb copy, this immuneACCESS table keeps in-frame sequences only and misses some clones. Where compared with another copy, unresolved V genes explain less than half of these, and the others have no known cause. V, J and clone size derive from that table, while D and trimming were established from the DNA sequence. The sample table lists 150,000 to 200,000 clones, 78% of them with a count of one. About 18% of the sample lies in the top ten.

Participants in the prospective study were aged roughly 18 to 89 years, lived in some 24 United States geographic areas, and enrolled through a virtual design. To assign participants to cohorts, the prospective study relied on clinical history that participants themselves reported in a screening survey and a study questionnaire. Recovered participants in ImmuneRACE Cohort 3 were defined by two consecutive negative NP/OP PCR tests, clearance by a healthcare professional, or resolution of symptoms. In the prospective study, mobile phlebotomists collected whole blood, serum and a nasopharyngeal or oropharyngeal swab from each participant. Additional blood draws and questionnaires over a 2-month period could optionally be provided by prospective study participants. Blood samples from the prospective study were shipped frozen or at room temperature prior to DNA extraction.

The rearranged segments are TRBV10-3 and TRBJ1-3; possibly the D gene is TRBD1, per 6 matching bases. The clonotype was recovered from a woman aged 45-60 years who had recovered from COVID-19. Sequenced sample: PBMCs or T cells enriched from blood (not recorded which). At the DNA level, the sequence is TGTGCCATCCTACAGGGTTCTGGAAACACCATATATTTT. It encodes CAILQGSGNTIYF.